Listed below are T cell receptor beta chains from one sample, sequenced in a study of blood T cell repertoires in COVID-19. The data were produced by immunoSEQ multiplex PCR, yet TCRdb's version contains in-frame clones alone and is incomplete. This table holds 95,000 to 150,000 clones, more than 75% found once. The sequenced sample was peripheral blood. The receptors here all came from a woman aged 70-85 years with acute or convalescent COVID-19. The CDR3 runs from the conserved cysteine through the conserved F or W. The D gene is left open where the match is weak. Only some rows state a clone size, as once, few, many or a class for expanded clones.

j_call	v_call	d_call	clone_size	cdr3_aa	cdr3_nt
TRBJ1-3	TRBV6-5	TRBD1	.	CASRGQGRSGNTIYF	TGTGCCAGCAGGGGACAGGGCCGCTCTGGAAACACCATATATTTT
TRBJ1-1	TRBV7-8	.	.	CASNPGWSNTEAFF	TGTGCCAGCAACCCCGGGTGGAGTAACACTGAAGCTTTCTTT
TRBJ1-1	TRBV9	.	once	CASTETGRMNTEAFF	TGTGCCAGCACCGAGACAGGACGCATGAACACTGAAGCTTTCTTT
TRBJ1-1	TRBV10-1	TRBD1	.	CASTRWDRENTEAFF	TGCGCCAGCACTCGATGGGACAGGGAGAACACTGAAGCTTTCTTT
TRBJ2-3	TRBV18	.	.	CASSPRDTQYF	TGTGCCAGCTCACCGCGGGATACGCAGTATTTT
TRBJ1-5	TRBV28	.	few	CASSFLGQSNQPQHF	TGTGCCAGCAGTTTTTTAGGACAGAGCAATCAGCCCCAGCATTTT
TRBJ1-1	TRBV5-1	.	.	CASSPPGNTEAFF	TGCGCCAGCAGCCCACCGGGGAACACTGAAGCTTTCTTT
TRBJ1-1	TRBV12-3/TRBV12-4	TRBD1	.	CASRKIQGFVAFF	TGTGCCAGCAGGAAAATACAGGGGTTTGTGGCTTTCTTT
TRBJ2-1	TRBV24-1	TRBD2	.	CATSDFGGLAGGPSYNEQFF	TGTGCCACCAGTGATTTCGGGGGACTAGCGGGGGGGCCCTCCTACAATGAGCAGTTCTTC
TRBJ2-1	TRBV27	TRBD2	.	CASRLGYGGGYNEQFF	TGTGCCAGCAGATTAGGCTACGGGGGGGGCTACAATGAGCAGTTCTTC
TRBJ2-3	TRBV24-1	.	few	CATSFYHFTDTQYF	TGTGCCACCAGTTTTTATCACTTCACAGATACGCAGTATTTT
TRBJ2-1	TRBV14	TRBD1	.	CASSQGTGYGEQFF	TGTGCCAGCAGCCAAGGGACAGGGTACGGCGAGCAGTTCTTC
TRBJ2-2	TRBV14	.	.	CASSQDRRDKLFF	TGTGCCAGCAGCCAAGATAGAAGGGACAAGCTGTTTTTT
TRBJ2-7	TRBV20-1	.	.	CSASPGISHEQYF	TGCAGTGCTAGTCCCGGGATAAGCCACGAGCAGTACTTC
TRBJ1-5	TRBV12-3/TRBV12-4	.	once	CASSRTNQPQHF	TGTGCCAGCAGCCGAACTAATCAGCCCCAGCATTTT
TRBJ1-2	TRBV7-2	TRBD1	once	CASSATGGLGGYTF	TGTGCCAGCAGCGCCACAGGGGGCCTCGGTGGCTACACCTTC
TRBJ1-2	TRBV28	.	.	CASTTGNYGYTF	TGTGCCAGCACCACAGGGAACTATGGCTACACCTTC
TRBJ1-3	TRBV2	.	.	CASSRGRVSGNTIYF	TGTGCCAGCAGCCGTGGGAGGGTGTCGGGAAACACCATATATTTT
TRBJ2-3	TRBV3-1/TRBV3-2	TRBD1	.	CASSLEGQGYDTQYF	TGTGCCAGCAGCCTCGAGGGACAGGGGTATGATACGCAGTATTTT
TRBJ2-2	TRBV30	.	few	CAWSPQGAGELFF	TGTGCCTGGAGCCCACAGGGAGCCGGGGAGCTGTTTTTT
TRBJ2-7	TRBV3-1/TRBV3-2	TRBD1	.	CASSRGTVSYEQYF	TGTGCCAGCAGCCGAGGGACAGTCTCCTACGAGCAGTACTTC
TRBJ1-6	TRBV11-3	.	few	CASSLEANSPLHF	TGTGCCAGCAGCTTAGAAGCTAATTCACCCCTCCACTTT
TRBJ1-4	TRBV2	.	.	CASYRQLLNEKLFF	TGTGCCAGCTACCGACAGCTTTTAAATGAAAAACTGTTTTTT
TRBJ1-5	TRBV7-6	.	.	CASSRSFGQPQHF	TGTGCCAGCAGCCGATCCTTTGGCCAGCCCCAGCATTTT
TRBJ2-7	TRBV27	.	.	CASSLGGQGTFYEQYF	TGTGCCAGCAGTTTAGGTGGTCAGGGAACTTTCTACGAGCAGTACTTC
TRBJ1-5	TRBV18	.	.	CASSPTGFGEPQHF	TGTGCCAGCTCACCCACAGGGTTTGGTGAGCCCCAGCATTTT
TRBJ1-2	TRBV12-5	.	.	CASGLGTPSGYTF	TGTGCTAGTGGTTTGGGCACCCCTAGCGGCTACACCTTC
TRBJ2-5	TRBV18	.	.	CASSTRGRETQYF	TGTGCCAGCTCAACCAGGGGGAGGGAGACCCAGTACTTC
TRBJ2-1	TRBV1	.	.	CTSSLSSRGLAGGSAYNEQFF	TGCACCAGCAGCCTATCCTCGAGGGGACTAGCGGGGGGGAGTGCCTACAATGAGCAGTTCTTC
TRBJ2-1	TRBV2	TRBD2	once	CASSEQRGGGVGQFF	TGTGCCAGCAGTGAACAGCGGGGGGGCGGAGTTGGGCAGTTCTTC
TRBJ2-3	TRBV2	TRBD1	.	CASSEGQGPTDTQYF	TGTGCCAGCAGTGAGGGACAGGGTCCCACAGATACGCAGTATTTT
TRBJ1-2	TRBV2	.	.	CASPGDNYGYTF	TGTGCCAGCCCCGGAGATAACTATGGCTACACCTTC
TRBJ1-6	TRBV28	.	.	CASSAGTSPLHF	TGTGCCAGCAGTGCAGGAACTTCACCCCTCCACTTT
TRBJ1-1	TRBV19	.	.	CASSMIGEVTRGNTEAFF	TGTGCCAGTAGCATGATAGGAGAAGTCACTCGCGGAAACACTGAAGCTTTCTTT
TRBJ2-1	TRBV12-3/TRBV12-4	.	.	CASNLARNEQFF	TGTGCCAGCAATCTTGCGCGGAATGAGCAGTTCTTC
TRBJ2-5	TRBV28	.	.	CASRRWGQGQETQYF	TGTGCCAGCAGGCGATGGGGGCAGGGCCAAGAGACCCAGTACTTC
TRBJ1-5	TRBV6-5	.	few	CASSYLGNQPQHF	TGTGCCAGCAGTTACCTAGGAAATCAGCCCCAGCATTTT
TRBJ2-7	TRBV7-6	.	.	CASSLLGAGDSKIYEQYF	TGTGCCAGCAGCTTATTGGGGGCGGGGGACTCAAAAATCTACGAGCAGTACTTC
TRBJ2-3	TRBV3-1/TRBV3-2	TRBD2	.	CASSPAGDPTQYF	TGTGCCAGCAGCCCGGCGGGGGACCCCACGCAGTATTTT
TRBJ2-5	TRBV11-2	TRBD1	.	CASSSAGQGEETQYF	TGTGCCAGCAGCTCAGCGGGACAGGGGGAAGAGACCCAGTACTTC
TRBJ2-7	TRBV30	TRBD1	.	CACSGGPYEQYF	TGTGCCTGTTCAGGGGGACCCTACGAGCAGTACTTC
TRBJ2-5	TRBV28	TRBD2	.	CASSLRLSGKETQYF	TGTGCCAGCAGTCTCCGGCTGAGCGGGAAAGAGACCCAGTACTTC
TRBJ1-1	TRBV5-1	.	.	CASRKDGSLNTEAFF	TGCGCCAGCAGAAAGGATGGGAGCTTGAACACTGAAGCTTTCTTT
TRBJ1-1	TRBV7-9	.	.	CASTPAGRGSTEAFF	TGTGCCAGCACCCCGGCGGGGAGGGGGAGCACTGAAGCTTTCTTT
TRBJ2-7	TRBV7-3	.	.	CASSLSGGDEQYF	TGTGCCAGCAGCTTATCAGGTGGTGATGAGCAGTACTTC
TRBJ2-7	TRBV28	TRBD2	.	CASSLETSVSYEQYF	TGTGCCAGCAGTTTAGAGACTAGCGTCTCCTACGAGCAGTACTTC
TRBJ1-2	TRBV6-5	.	.	CASSYSRRQHGYTF	TGTGCCAGCAGTTACTCGAGGCGTCAGCATGGCTACACCTTC
TRBJ1-6	TRBV5-1	.	once	CASSFGREDSPLHF	TGCGCCAGCAGCTTTGGTAGGGAGGATTCACCCCTCCACTTT
TRBJ2-5	TRBV5-1	TRBD1	.	CASSRGQGAGRGQETQYF	TGCGCCAGCAGCCGGGGACAGGGGGCCGGTCGTGGACAAGAGACCCAGTACTTC
TRBJ1-4	TRBV7-6	TRBD1	.	CASSLVTGAFNEKLFF	TGTGCCAGCAGCTTGGTCACAGGGGCCTTTAATGAAAAACTGTTTTTT